Following are 22 T cell receptor beta chains from one sample sequenced in a study of identifying expanded T cells in peripheral blood. Sequenced by immunoSEQ multiplex PCR; TCRdb stores in-frame clones only, minus some. The sample records more than 85,000 clones, about 88% being singletons. Sequencing was performed on blood. The receptors shown here come from a person aged 18 to 75 in good health.

The rearrangement joins TRBV30 to TRBJ2-1; 7 bases align to TRBD1. J gave up 8 bases and V 1 base, and 11 bases lay outside the gene matches. Germline V gene sequence: CDR1 GTSNPN, CDR2 SVGIG (reference sequence). The CDR3 is made up of 15 amino acids. CDR3 sequence: CAWSDPGTERDEQFF. In DNA form, the CDR3 reads TGTGCCTGGAGTGACCCCGGGACAGAACGGGATGAGCAGTTCTTC.

The gene calls are TRBV18 and TRBJ2-2; D gene ambiguous. In germline, CDR1 is KGHSH, CDR2 LQKENI. V was cut by 0 bases and J by 4 bases, with 18 bases left in between. The CDR3 is made up of 18 amino acids. In nucleotides, the CDR3 is TGTGCCAGCTCACCACCCGGCGGCACTACCTCCAGCACCGGGGAGCTGTTTTTT. Its protein is CASSPPGGTTSSTGELFF.

In the case of this clone: Other DNA sequences in this sample translate to the same CDR3. The V call is TRBV4-1, the J call TRBJ2-5, with no clear D. The CDR3 has 14 residues. Germline CDR1 and CDR2: MGHRA and YSYEKL. The V gene lost 0 bases and the J gene lost 1 base, with 6 bases spanning the gap. The CDR3 DNA reads as TGCGCCAGCAGCCAAGAAGAACCCCAAGAGACCCAGTACTTC. This codes for CASSQEEPQETQYF.

The chain links TRBV4-3 to TRBJ1-1, with a tentative D call TRBD1 (6 bases). V dropped 3 bases and J dropped 3 bases, with 14 bases sitting between them. The germline V gene encodes CDR1 LGHNA and CDR2 YSLEER. The CDR3 totals 15 residues. In DNA form, the CDR3 reads TGCGCCAGCAGCCACCGGGGGGCGCCGGACACTGAAGCTTTCTTT. The encoded protein is CASSHRGAPDTEAFF.

The rearrangement joins TRBV2 to TRBJ1-2, with 11 nucleotides matching TRBD1. The CDR3 consists of 15 residues. V gave up 11 bases and J gave up 6 bases; unmatched junction bases: 14. The germline V gene encodes CDR1 SNHLY and CDR2 FYNNEI. CDR3 sequence: CAGSRTGGPLDGYTF. CDR3 coding DNA: TGTGCCGGCTCTAGGACAGGGGGCCCCCTCGATGGCTACACCTTC.

This sequence joins TRBV25-1 and TRBJ2-2, with a tentative D call TRBD2 (6 bases). This CDR3 spans 14 amino acids. The germline gives CDR1 MGHDK, CDR2 SYGVNS. Trimming removed 2 bases at V and 6 bases at J, with 10 bases between. DNA for the CDR3: TGTGCCAGCAGTGAACTAGGAGGGGCCGGGGAGCTGTTTTTT. The encoded protein is CASSELGGAGELFF. Complete variable domain (other parts from reference TRBV25-1 and TRBJ2-2): EADIYQTPRYLVIGTGKKITLECSQTMGHDKMYWYQQDPGMELHLIHYSYGVNSTEKGDLSSESTVSRIRTEHFPLTLESARPSHTSQYLCASSELGGAGELFFGEGSRLTVL.

This rearrangement joins TRBV6-5 to TRBJ2-4, with D tentatively TRBD2 (6 bases). Germline V gives CDR1 MNHEY, CDR2 SVGAGI. The CDR3 has 14 residues. Trimming removed 4 bases from V and 1 base from J, with 8 bases in between. CDR3 bases: TGTGCCAGCAGTTGGAGGGATGCCAAAAACATTCAGTACTTC. Its translation is CASSWRDAKNIQYF.

The chain carries TRBV5-8 and TRBJ1-5; D gene ambiguous. V was pared by 0 bases and J by 6 bases, with 1 base between. The CDR3 loop spans 11 amino acids. CDR1 and CDR2 from the germline V gene are SGHTS and YDEGEE. CDR3 sequence reads: CASSLVQPQHF. The CDR3 coding sequence is TGTGCCAGCAGCTTGGTTCAGCCCCAGCATTTT. Full variable domain (missing parts from reference TRBV5-8 and TRBJ1-5): EAGVTQSPTHLIKTRGQQATLRCSPISGHTSVYWYQQALGLGLQFLLWYDEGEERNRGNFPPRFSGRQFPNYSSELNVNALELEDSALYLCASSLVQPQHFGDGTRLSIL.

The chain employs TRBV5-1 and TRBJ2-3; 7 bases are shared with TRBD1. CDR1 is SGHRS, CDR2 YFSETQ, per germline. This CDR3 contains 16 residues. With V trimmed by 4 bases and J by 4 bases, 12 bases remained unmatched. The CDR3 DNA reads TGCGCCAGCAGCACGCGACCGACAGGGATCGCAGATACGCAGTATTTT. Encoded protein: CASSTRPTGIADTQYF.

The V call is TRBV30, the J call TRBJ2-2, with D possibly being TRBD2 (6 bases). V gave up 5 bases and J gave up 6 bases, with 10 bases separating them. This CDR3 region has 12 residues. Germline CDR1 GTSNPN, CDR2 SVGIG (reference sequence). The CDR3 here is CAWRREAGELFF. Written as DNA, the CDR3 is TGTGCCTGGCGTAGGGAGGCCGGGGAGCTGTTTTTT.

V and J are TRBV11-3 and TRBJ2-7; 11 bases agree with TRBD2. CDR1 SGHNT and CDR2 YENEEA come from the germline V gene. With V trimmed by 5 bases and J by 0 bases, 3 bases remained unmatched. This CDR3 region has 15 residues. CDR3 bases: TGTGCCAGCAGCGCGGGGACTAGCGGCTCCTACGAGCAGTACTTC. Translation gives CASSAGTSGSYEQYF.

The chain combines TRBV5-4 with TRBJ2-5; 13 bases agree with TRBD2. Germline CDR1 reads SGHNT; CDR2 reads YYREEE (reference sequence). The CDR3 is 16 amino acids. With V trimmed by 4 bases and J by 5 bases, 8 bases remained unmatched. For the CDR3, the DNA is TGTGCCAGCAGCCCCAAACTAGCGGGAGGGCCGGAGACCCAGTACTTC. This gives the protein CASSPKLAGGPETQYF.

The sample holds a few counts of this clone. The chain combines TRBV15 with TRBJ1-1; D call uncertain. This CDR3 spans 14 amino acids. Trimming cost V 8 bases and J 1 base, with 14 bases left between them. CDR1 is LNHNV and CDR2 is YYDKDF in the germline V gene (reference sequence). DNA of the CDR3: TGTGCCACCCGAAAGGGAAAAGGGAACACTGAAGCTTTCTTT. It translates to CATRKGKGNTEAFF.

The chain has TRBV10-3 and TRBJ1-2; TRBD1 is a possible D gene (5 bases). Trimming shortened V by 7 bases and J by 3 bases, and 15 bases separated the two germline ends. The germline gives CDR1 ENHRY, CDR2 SYGVKD. The CDR3 length is 14 residues. CDR3 protein: CAITQGQGHYGYTF. DNA of the CDR3: TGTGCCATCACCCAAGGGCAGGGCCACTATGGCTACACCTTC.

The V call is TRBV5-1, the J call TRBJ1-2; tentatively, D is TRBD1 (5 bases). V was cut by 1 base and J by 8 bases, with 18 bases left in between. Germline V gene lookup returns CDR1 SGHRS and CDR2 YFSETQ. This CDR3 has 15 amino acids. The CDR3, as DNA: TGCGCCAGCAGCTTGTGGGGTCAGGGAGTCGGAGGCTACACCTTC. It yields the protein CASSLWGQGVGGYTF.

This clone was seen once. The V call is TRBV28, the J call TRBJ1-5; 7 nucleotides align to TRBD1. The J segment lost 3 bases and the V segment lost 6 bases, leaving 8 bases of the junction unmatched. This CDR3 region has 15 residues. CDR1 is MDHEN and CDR2 is SYDVKM in the germline V gene. The CDR3 is CASRRDRVDNQPQHF. CDR3 DNA: TGTGCCAGCAGGAGAGACAGGGTCGACAATCAGCCCCAGCATTTT. Based on the CDR3 plus reference TRBV28 and TRBJ1-5, the full variable domain is DVKVTQSSRYLVKRTGEKVFLECVQDMDHENMFWYRQDPGLGLRLIYFSYDVKMKEKGDIPEGYSVSREKKERFSLILESASTNQTSMYLCASRRDRVDNQPQHFGDGTRLSIL.

The chain is built from TRBV27 and TRBJ2-5, with no clear D. The CDR3 sequence is 14 residues long. Per germline, CDR1 MNHEY and CDR2 SMNVEV (reference sequence). Trimming shortened V by 5 bases and J by 1 base, and 11 bases separated the two germline ends. The CDR3 is CASSPSRTQETQYF. CDR3 nucleotides: TGTGCCAGCAGTCCGTCACGAACCCAAGAGACCCAGTACTTC.

The chain links TRBV15 to TRBJ2-6, with TRBD1 matching over 8 bases. V shed 8 bases and J 2 bases; nucleotides not matched to a gene: 5. CDR1 and CDR2 (germline): LNHNV, YYDKDF (reference sequence). There are 15 residues in the CDR3. CDR3 DNA sequence: TGTGCCACCGGACAGGGAAGTCCTGGGGCCAACGTCCTGACTTTC. This translates into CATGQGSPGANVLTF. The variable domain in full, completed from reference TRBV15 and TRBJ2-6, reads DAMVIQNPRYQVTQFGKPVTLSCSQTLNHNVMYWYQQKSSQAPKLLFHYYDKDFNNEADTPDNFQSRRPNTSFCFLDIRSPGLGDTAMYLCATGQGSPGANVLTFGAGSRLTVL.

As DNA, the CDR3 is TGTGCCAGCAGCCCGGTAGCGGGAGGGAATGAGCAGTTCTTC. This sequence encodes CASSPVAGGNEQFF. This chain connects TRBV11-3 to TRBJ2-1; 11 bases line up with TRBD2. Germline lookup yields CDR1 SGHNT and CDR2 YENEEA. Trimming cost V 5 bases and J 7 bases; bases outside gene matches: 4. The CDR3 loop spans 14 amino acids.

This clone was observed a single time. The chain couples TRBV18 to TRBJ1-6; no firm D call. V was clipped by 5 bases and J by 6 bases, with 23 bases between them. Per germline, CDR1 KGHSH and CDR2 LQKENI. The CDR3 extends over 18 amino acids. CDR3 protein: CASSWGGNRPQTNSPLHF. Here the CDR3 DNA reads TGTGCCAGCTCATGGGGAGGTAATCGACCCCAAACTAATTCACCCCTCCACTTT. Based on the CDR3 plus reference TRBV18 and TRBJ1-6, the full variable domain is NAGVMQNPRHLVRRRGQEARLRCSPMKGHSHVYWYRQLPEEGLKFMVYLQKENIIDESGMPKERFSAEFPKEGPSILRIQQVVRGDSAAYFCASSWGGNRPQTNSPLHFGNGTRLTVT.

This chain connects TRBV11-2 to TRBJ2-7, with 10 bases fitting TRBD2. The CDR3 has 15 amino acids. From germline, CDR1 is SGHAT and CDR2 FQNNGV. V was pared by 2 bases and J by 4 bases, with 5 bases of the junction left unmatched. This CDR3 reads CASSLFASGRYEQYF. CDR3 coding DNA: TGTGCCAGCAGCTTATTCGCTAGCGGGAGATACGAGCAGTACTTC.

The V gene is TRBV7-9, the J gene TRBJ2-3; maybe TRBD1 (5 bases). In germline, CDR1 is SEHNR, CDR2 FQNEAQ (reference sequence). V lost 5 bases and J 6 bases, leaving 21 bases between the germline ends. The CDR3 is 16 amino acids. Here the CDR3 DNA reads TGTGCCAGCAGCCGACCAGGGAACACCCTGGGGGATACGCAGTATTTT. Its translation is CASSRPGNTLGDTQYF.